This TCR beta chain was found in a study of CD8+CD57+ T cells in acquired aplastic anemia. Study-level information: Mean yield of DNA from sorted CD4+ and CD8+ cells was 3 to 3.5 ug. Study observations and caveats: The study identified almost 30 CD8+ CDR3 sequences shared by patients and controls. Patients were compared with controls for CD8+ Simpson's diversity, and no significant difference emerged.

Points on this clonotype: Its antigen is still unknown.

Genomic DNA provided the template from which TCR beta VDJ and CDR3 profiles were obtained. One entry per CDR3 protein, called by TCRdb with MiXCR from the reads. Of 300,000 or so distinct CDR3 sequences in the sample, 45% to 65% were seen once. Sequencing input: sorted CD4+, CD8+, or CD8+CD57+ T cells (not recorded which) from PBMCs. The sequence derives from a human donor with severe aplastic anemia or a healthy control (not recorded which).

The CDR3 here is CATSSTTSEGGSPLHF. In DNA form, the CDR3 reads TGTGCCACCAGCAGTACGACATCCGAAGGGGGTTCACCCCTCCACTTT. The chain employs TRBV15 and TRBJ1-6, with a weak D call TRBD1 (6 bases). This CDR3 contains 16 residues. The germline V gene has CDR1 LNHNV and CDR2 YYDKDF (reference sequence). Between the trimmed V and J ends, which lost 3 bases and 9 bases, there was a span of 18 bases.